This T cell receptor (beta chain) comes out of a study of blood T cell repertoires in COVID-19. Study-wide context: Sites across the United States, Italy and Spain contributed samples from acute and convalescent COVID-19.

Germline CDR1 and CDR2: KGHSH and LQKENI. The ends lost 8 bases at V and 5 bases at J; junction bases unmatched: 10. CDR3 length: 15 amino acids. The protocol was immunoSEQ multiplex PCR, while the TCRdb copy is restricted to in-frame clones and leaves out a portion. The table includes over 85,000 clones, approximately 83% detected once. The receptor comes from a woman between 70 and 85 years old with acute or convalescent COVID-19. V gene TRBV18 combines with J gene TRBJ1-1; the match to TRBD1 covers 11 bases. What was sequenced was peripheral blood. This CDR3 is CASLGQGVLSTEAFF. As DNA, the CDR3 is TGTGCCAGCCTGGGACAGGGGGTCTTGAGTACTGAAGCTTTCTTT.